This T cell receptor (beta chain) comes out of a study of control samples from healthy donors and cancer patients. The CDR3 contains 15 residues. Deletions cut 7 bases from V and 4 bases from J, with 17 bases between. Germline CDR1 and CDR2: SNHLY and FYNNEI. Profiling relied on immunoSEQ multiplex PCR, and the TCRdb table lists in-frame clones only, not all of them. Counted here are around 250,000 clones, about 80% occurring once; the ten biggest clones make up about 14%. This chain links TRBV2 with TRBJ1-5; possible D gene TRBD1, 5 bases. This clonotype was obtained from an older woman with lung cancer. Sequencing was performed on PBMCs. CDR3 nucleotide sequence: TGTGCCAGCACCATTCTTGGGGGGTTTAATCAGCCCCAGCATTTT. Protein product: CASTILGGFNQPQHF. The full variable domain, with the rest looked up from reference TRBV2 and TRBJ1-5, is EPEVTQTPSHQVTQMGQEVILRCVPISNHLYFYWYRQILGQKVEFLVSFYNNEISEKSEIFDDQFSVERPDGSNFTLKIRSTKLEDSAMYFCASTILGGFNQPQHFGDGTRLSIL.